This TCR beta chain was observed in a study of blood T cell repertoires in COVID-19. Study in general: Whether acute or convalescent, the COVID-19 samples came from the United States, Italy and Spain.

As originally analysed: From reference gene primer amplification, estimates of nucleated cell counts were derived. Sequencing was performed with immunoSEQ multiplex PCR; in TCRdb, only in-frame clones are kept and a portion is missing. V and J calls and clone size are copied from that table; D and trimming were computed from the DNA. Among approximately 390,000 clones listed, roughly 90% were seen once. This receptor was identified in a man younger than 35 with active or convalescent COVID-19. The specimen sequenced was peripheral blood.

The CDR3 coding sequence is TGTGCCAGCTCACCACCCCATCCGCTAGATGCAGATACGCAGTATTTT. This gives the protein CASSPPHPLDADTQYF. The V call is TRBV18, the J call TRBJ2-3; D remains unclear. Germline V gene lookup returns CDR1 KGHSH and CDR2 LQKENI. The CDR3 covers 16 residues. The V end lost 0 bases, the J end lost 4 bases, and 14 bases lay between the germline ends.